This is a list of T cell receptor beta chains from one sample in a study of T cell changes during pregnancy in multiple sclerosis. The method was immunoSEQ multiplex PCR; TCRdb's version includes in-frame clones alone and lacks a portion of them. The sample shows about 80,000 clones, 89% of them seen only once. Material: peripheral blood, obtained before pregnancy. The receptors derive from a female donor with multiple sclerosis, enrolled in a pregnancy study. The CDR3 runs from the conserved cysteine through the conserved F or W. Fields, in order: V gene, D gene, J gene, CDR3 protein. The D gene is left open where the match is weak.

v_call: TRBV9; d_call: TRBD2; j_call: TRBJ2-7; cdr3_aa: CASSVGIAGAWEQYF
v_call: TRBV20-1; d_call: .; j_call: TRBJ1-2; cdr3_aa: CSDGRGGYTF
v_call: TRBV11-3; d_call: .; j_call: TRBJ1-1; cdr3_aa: CASSGGGGNTEAFF
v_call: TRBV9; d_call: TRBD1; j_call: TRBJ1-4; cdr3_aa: CASSAAPEDRVLEKLFF
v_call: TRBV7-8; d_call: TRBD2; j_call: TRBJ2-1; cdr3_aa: CASSSSGSGGYNEQFF
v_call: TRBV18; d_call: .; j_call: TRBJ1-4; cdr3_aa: CASSPDINEKLFF
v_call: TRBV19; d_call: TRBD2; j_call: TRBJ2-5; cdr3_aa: CASQRGPQETQYF
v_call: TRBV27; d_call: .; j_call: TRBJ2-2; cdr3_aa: CASTRQGGTGELFF
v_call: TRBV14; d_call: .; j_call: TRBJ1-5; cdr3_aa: CASSQELNQPQHF
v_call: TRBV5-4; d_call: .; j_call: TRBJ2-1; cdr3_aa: CASSLQKDSLYNEQFF
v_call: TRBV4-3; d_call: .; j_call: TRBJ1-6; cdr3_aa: CASSQDPGLANSPLHF
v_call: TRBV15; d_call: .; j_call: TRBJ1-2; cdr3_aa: CATSRTLTNLYGYTF
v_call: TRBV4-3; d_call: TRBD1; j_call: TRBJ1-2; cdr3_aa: CASSQTTGVGYTF
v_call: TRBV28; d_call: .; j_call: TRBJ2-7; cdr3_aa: CATNRAYEQYF
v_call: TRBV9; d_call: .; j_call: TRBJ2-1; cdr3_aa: CASSVGFSDSYNEQFF
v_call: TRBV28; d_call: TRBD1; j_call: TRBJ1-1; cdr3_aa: CASRPIPSDRGHTEAFF
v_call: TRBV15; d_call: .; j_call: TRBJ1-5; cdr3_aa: CATSRDPIGQPQHF
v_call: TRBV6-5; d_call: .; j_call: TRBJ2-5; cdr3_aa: CASRGRGGDGTQYF
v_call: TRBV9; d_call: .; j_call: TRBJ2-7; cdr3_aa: CASSAGGQPYEQYF
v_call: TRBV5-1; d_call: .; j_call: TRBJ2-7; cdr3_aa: CASSPTPSDGIYEQYF
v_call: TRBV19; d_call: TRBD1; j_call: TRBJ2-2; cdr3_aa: CASSYRGDTGELFF
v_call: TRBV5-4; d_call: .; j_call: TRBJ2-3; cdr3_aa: CASSSEPRFTDTQYF
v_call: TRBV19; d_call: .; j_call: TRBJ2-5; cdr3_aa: CASSIGHETQYF
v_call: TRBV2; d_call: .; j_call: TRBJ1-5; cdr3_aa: CASSEDRFLKPQHF